The present entry profiles one TCR beta chain with its context. This CDR3 contains 14 residues. Germline CDR1 is GTSNPN and CDR2 is SVGIG (reference sequence). V was pared by 2 bases and J by 3 bases, with 13 bases between. This sample was taken from a study of T cell responses to AZD1222 COVID-19 vaccine. Using immunoSEQ multiplex PCR, the repertoire was profiled, and TCRdb retains in-frame clones only, with some absent. The sample gives 82,000 or so clones, roughly 90% of which show up once; about 5.2% is in the top ten. The chain carries TRBV30 and TRBJ1-1; possibly TRBD1 for D (5 bases). The receptor comes from an adult in good health. Material: peripheral blood, obtained on day 0 of AZD1222 vaccination. The CDR3 nucleotides are TGTGCCTGGAGTCCACCAGACAGTCACACTGAAGCTTTCTTT. It translates to CAWSPPDSHTEAFF.